This is a list of T cell receptor beta chains from one sample in a study of T cells in Graves' hyperthyroidism and ophthalmopathy. TCRdb passed the multiplex PCR reads through MiXCR, listing each CDR3 protein once. Among a few hundred thousand distinct CDR3 sequences listed, approximately 20% were seen once. The sequencing input was blood. Source of these receptors: a man aged 40-49 years with Graves' hyperthyroidism. Both conserved end residues are part of each CDR3. D genes are given only for firm matches. For some rows the clone size is stated as once, few or many, or as a class when expanded; others skip it.

clone_size,j_call,d_call,v_call,cdr3_aa,cdr3_nt
few,TRBJ2-1,TRBD1,TRBV9,CASSLRGDRVVGEQFF,TGTGCCAGCAGCTTGAGGGGGGACAGGGTGGTGGGTGAGCAGTTCTTC
many,TRBJ2-3,TRBD1,TRBV13,CASSYAGQGLRDTQYF,TGTGCCAGCAGCTACGCCGGACAGGGGTTGAGGGATACGCAGTATTTT
.,TRBJ2-1,.,TRBV12-3/TRBV12-4,CASGRSLGSSDEQFF,TGTGCCAGCGGGCGAAGTTTAGGATCTTCAGACGAGCAGTTCTTC
.,TRBJ1-1,.,TRBV7-9,CASNPPGEATEAFF,TGTGCCAGCAACCCACCTGGGGAGGCCACTGAAGCTTTCTTT
many,TRBJ1-6,TRBD1,TRBV5-1,CASSLASRTGDSPLHF,TGCGCCAGCAGCTTGGCTAGTCGGACAGGGGATTCACCCCTCCACTTT
.,TRBJ2-5,.,TRBV28,CASSLVGKTQYF,TGTGCCAGCAGTTTGGTGGGAAAGACCCAGTACTTC
few,TRBJ2-7,TRBD2,TRBV10-1,CASRDGLAGNEQYF,TGCGCCAGCAGGGACGGCTTAGCGGGGAACGAGCAGTACTTC
many,TRBJ2-7,TRBD1,TRBV20-1,CSARKGQGANEQYF,TGCAGTGCTAGAAAGGGACAGGGGGCGAACGAGCAGTACTTC
many,TRBJ2-7,.,TRBV12-3/TRBV12-4,CASSLNPTPAYEQYF,TGTGCCAGCAGTTTAAACCCTACACCAGCCTACGAGCAGTACTTC
many,TRBJ1-6,TRBD1,TRBV7-3,CASSLSGQYNSPLHF,TGTGCCAGCAGCTTATCGGGACAGTATAATTCACCCCTCCACTTT
many,TRBJ2-7,.,TRBV5-1,CASSPQGNEQYF,TGCGCCAGCAGCCCCCAGGGTAACGAGCAGTACTTC
few,TRBJ2-1,TRBD1,TRBV24-1,CATTGQGAWFF,TGTGCCACCACAGGACAGGGGGCATGGTTCTTC
many,TRBJ1-1,.,TRBV24-1,CATSDPGRNTEAFF,TGTGCCACCAGTGACCCCGGGCGGAACACTGAAGCTTTCTTT